This T cell receptor beta chain originates from a study of T cell repertoires in aging, cancer and after chemotherapy. Across the study: Six age groups, ranging from 30 or younger to 70 or older, included the donors. Paired samples before and after chemotherapy came from glioblastoma patients receiving temozolomide-based therapy.

About this clonotype itself: The antigen is undetermined.

General study points: Loss of evenness, beyond lost richness, contributed to age-related TCR diversity decline in cancer patients. The repertoire data cannot show anything about immunological memory following chemotherapy.

TCR beta rearrangements were amplified from peripheral blood genomic DNA. TRB rearrangements spanning V, D and J were amplified using mixed TRB-A/B primers. TCRdb recomputed calls from the multiplex PCR reads with MiXCR, one row per CDR3 protein. Of about 1,600 distinct CDR3 sequences in the sample, approximately 25% were seen once. The sequence was collected from a human donor with a solid tumor. The specimen was blood.

The CDR3 region is CATDFQGLAFF. For the CDR3, the DNA is TGTGCCACCGACTTCCAGGGGTTAGCTTTCTTT. The chain combines TRBV12-3 or TRBV12-4 with TRBJ1-1, with D possibly matching TRBD1 (6 bases). CDR3 size: 11 residues. V lost 10 bases and J 10 bases, leaving 16 bases between the germline ends.